The 16 T cell receptor beta chains in this list originate from one sample, sequenced in a study of blood T cell repertoires in COVID-19. Sequencing was performed with immunoSEQ multiplex PCR; in TCRdb, only in-frame clones are kept and a portion is missing. The repertoire has over 110,000 clones, over 75% of them found once; the top ten carry under 4.5%. The sequenced material came from PBMCs or T cells enriched from blood (not recorded which). These receptors originate from a middle-aged man in a cohort exposed to, infected with or recovered from COVID-19 (not recorded which).

The chain combines TRBV15 with TRBJ2-7; a weak D match, TRBD2 (6 bases). The germline gives CDR1 LNHNV, CDR2 YYDKDF (reference sequence). This CDR3 region has 12 residues. V was trimmed by 3 bases and J by 3 bases, leaving 6 bases between them. The CDR3 here is CATSRDYYEQYF. The CDR3 bases are TGTGCCACCAGCAGGGACTACTACGAGCAGTACTTC.

The chain couples TRBV30 to TRBJ1-1; a possible D gene is TRBD1 (5 bases). There are 14 residues in the CDR3. Germline V gives CDR1 GTSNPN, CDR2 SVGIG (reference sequence). Trimming pared 1 base from V and 1 base from J, leaving 10 bases between. The CDR3, as DNA: TGTGCCTGGAGTGAGGGGTTCGGGAACACTGAAGCTTTCTTT. Its translation is CAWSEGFGNTEAFF.

V gene TRBV4-3 combines with J gene TRBJ2-7, with 9 bases that match TRBD2. This CDR3 region has 17 residues. CDR1 is LGHNA and CDR2 is YSLEER in the germline V gene. The junction had 10 bases not matched to a gene; V was cut back by 2 bases and J by 2 bases. CDR3 in amino acids: CASSQTMLAGRTYEQYF. The DNA of the CDR3 is TGCGCCAGCAGCCAAACGATGCTAGCGGGGAGAACCTACGAGCAGTACTTC.

V and J are TRBV27 and TRBJ2-7; D is perhaps TRBD2 (6 bases). CDR1 is MNHEY, CDR2 SMNVEV, per germline (reference sequence). The CDR3 length is 14 residues. Trimming shortened V by 4 bases and J by 6 bases, and 16 bases separated the two germline ends. Written as DNA, the CDR3 is TGTGCCAGCAGTTGGGGTAGCGGAGGGGTCGAGCAGTACTTC. Amino acid sequence: CASSWGSGGVEQYF.

The genes are TRBV4-2 and TRBJ2-7; TRBD1 aligns across 9 bases. CDR3 length: 14 residues. Per germline, CDR1 LGHNA and CDR2 YNFKEQ. V trimming: 3 bases; J trimming: 4 bases; junction bases outside the gene matches: 4. The CDR3 here is CASSQNRGPYEQYF. CDR3 bases: TGTGCCAGCAGCCAGAACAGGGGGCCATACGAGCAGTACTTC.

The rearrangement joins TRBV18 to TRBJ2-6, with 8 bases aligning to TRBD1. The CDR3 is 15 amino acids. The germline CDR1 and CDR2 sequences are KGHSH and LQKENI. The junction had 10 bases not matched to a gene; V was cut back by 3 bases and J by 12 bases. The DNA for the CDR3 is TGTGCCAGCTCACCGGGGCTCGCGACAGGGGCCGTCCTGACTTTC. Translating gives CASSPGLATGAVLTF.

The chain couples TRBV9 to TRBJ1-4, with TRBD1 as a possible D gene (5 bases). Germline assignment: CDR1 SGDLS and CDR2 YYNGEE. There are 18 residues in the CDR3. V lost 4 bases and J lost 4, with 23 bases in between. As DNA, the CDR3 is TGTGCCAGCAGCAGGGACGGGGGTCCAGAGGAATTTAATGAAAAACTGTTTTTT. This translates into CASSRDGGPEEFNEKLFF.

The J gene is TRBJ1-2, the V gene TRBV7-2, with 7 positions matching TRBD1. The germline CDR1 and CDR2 sequences are SGHTA and FQGNSA. After removal of 5 bases from V and 2 bases from J, the junction contained 5 bases not matched to a gene. The CDR3 spans 14 residues. The CDR3 nucleotides are TGTGCCAGCAGCCAGTCCAGGGGGAACTATGGCTACACCTTC. Amino acid sequence: CASSQSRGNYGYTF.

The chain joins TRBV5-1 to TRBJ1-4, with 11 positions matching TRBD1. This CDR3 has 15 amino acids. Per germline, CDR1 SGHRS and CDR2 YFSETQ. J lost 5 bases, V lost 4 bases, and 4 bases had no gene match. In nucleotides, the CDR3 is TGCGCCAGCAGCAAGGACAGGGGGCGAAATGAAAAACTGTTTTTT. This encodes CASSKDRGRNEKLFF.

This clone was counted only a few times. V is TRBV7-9 and J is TRBJ1-5; D gene ambiguous. The CDR3 is 14 residues long. Germline V gives CDR1 SEHNR, CDR2 FQNEAQ (reference sequence). Between the trimmed V and J ends, which lost 4 bases and 5 bases, there was a span of 12 bases. CDR3 loop: CASSSSDSYQPQHF. Written as DNA, the CDR3 is TGTGCCAGCAGCTCGAGCGATTCGTATCAGCCCCAGCATTTT.

The chain combines TRBV24-1 with TRBJ2-7, with D uncertain. The CDR3 length is 13 residues. Germline values: CDR1 KGHDR, CDR2 SFDVKD. V was cut by 5 bases and J by 0 bases, with 7 bases left in between. This chain's CDR3 is CATSVSGSYEQYF. As DNA, the CDR3 is TGTGCCACCAGTGTGAGTGGCTCCTACGAGCAGTACTTC.

The chain is built from TRBV11-2 and TRBJ2-5; TRBD2 agrees at 14 bases. The CDR3 totals 16 residues. Trimming removed 5 bases from V and 2 bases from J; junction bases left unmatched: 4. Germline V lookup: CDR1 SGHAT, CDR2 FQNNGV. CDR3 region: CASSGTSGSGQETQYF. The CDR3 nucleotides are TGTGCCAGCAGCGGGACTAGCGGGAGTGGACAAGAGACCCAGTACTTC. The whole variable domain, filled in from reference TRBV11-2 and TRBJ2-5, reads EAGVAQSPRYKIIEKRQSVAFWCNPISGHATLYWYQQILGQGPKLLIQFQNNGVVDDSQLPKDRFSAERLKGVDSTLKIQPAKLEDSAVYLCASSGTSGSGQETQYFGPGTRLLVL.

The chain has TRBV10-3 and TRBJ2-7; D perhaps matches TRBD1 (6 bases). With 4 bases removed from V and 3 bases from J, the gap between germline ends came to 7 bases. Germline loops: CDR1 ENHRY, CDR2 SYGVKD. CDR3 length: 12 amino acids. This CDR3 reads CAISVDSYEQYF. CDR3 DNA: TGTGCCATCAGTGTGGACAGCTACGAGCAGTACTTC.

The chain has TRBV4-3 and TRBJ2-3, with 8 nucleotides matching TRBD2. In germline, CDR1 is LGHNA, CDR2 YSLEER. Trimming cost V 0 bases and J 4 bases; bases outside gene matches: 9. CDR3 length equals 17 residues. The DNA for the CDR3 is TGCGCCAGCAGCCAAGATCGTGGAACGCGGGGGGCAGATACGCAGTATTTT. This sequence encodes CASSQDRGTRGADTQYF.

The gene calls are TRBV5-4 and TRBJ2-1, with D possibly matching TRBD1 (6 bases). This CDR3 region has 15 residues. The V gene lost 0 bases and the J gene lost 0 bases, with 7 bases spanning the gap. Germline V gene sequence: CDR1 SGHNT, CDR2 YYREEE (reference sequence). CDR3 residues: CASSLGQVSYNEQFF. In DNA, the CDR3 is TGTGCCAGCAGCTTGGGACAGGTCTCCTACAATGAGCAGTTCTTC.

The rearrangement links TRBV29-1 to TRBJ2-3; 9 nucleotides align to TRBD2. The CDR3 is 17 amino acids. CDR1 is SQVTM and CDR2 is ANQGSEA in the germline V gene. Trimming took 4 bases from V and 2 from J; bases not matched to a gene: 13. CDR3 in DNA: TGCAGCGTTGTTGGAGCTAGCGGGGTAACTCCCACAGATACGCAGTATTTT. It codes for CSVVGASGVTPTDTQYF.